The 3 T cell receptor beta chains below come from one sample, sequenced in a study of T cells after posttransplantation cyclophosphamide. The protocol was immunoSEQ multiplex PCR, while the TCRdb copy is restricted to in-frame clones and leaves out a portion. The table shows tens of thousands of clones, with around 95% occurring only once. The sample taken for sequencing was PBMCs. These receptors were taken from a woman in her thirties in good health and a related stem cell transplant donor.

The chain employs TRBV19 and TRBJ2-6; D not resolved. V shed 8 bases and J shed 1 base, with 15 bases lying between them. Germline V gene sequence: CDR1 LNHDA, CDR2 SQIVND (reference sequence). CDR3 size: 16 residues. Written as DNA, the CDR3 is TGTGCCAGTTCATTCCAGGCATCATCTGGGGCCAACGTCCTGACTTTC. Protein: CASSFQASSGANVLTF.

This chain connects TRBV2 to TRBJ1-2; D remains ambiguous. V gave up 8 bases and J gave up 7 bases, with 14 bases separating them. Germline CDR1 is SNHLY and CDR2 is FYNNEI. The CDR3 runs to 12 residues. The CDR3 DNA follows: TGTGCCAGCCAACAAGATAAACGTGGCTACACCTTC. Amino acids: CASQQDKRGYTF.

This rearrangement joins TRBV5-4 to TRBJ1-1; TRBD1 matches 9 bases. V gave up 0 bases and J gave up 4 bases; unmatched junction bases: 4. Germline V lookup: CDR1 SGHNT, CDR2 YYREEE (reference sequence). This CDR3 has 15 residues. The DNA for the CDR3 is TGTGCCAGCAGCTTGGCGGCGACAGGGGGCACTGAAGCTTTCTTT. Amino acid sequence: CASSLAATGGTEAFF.